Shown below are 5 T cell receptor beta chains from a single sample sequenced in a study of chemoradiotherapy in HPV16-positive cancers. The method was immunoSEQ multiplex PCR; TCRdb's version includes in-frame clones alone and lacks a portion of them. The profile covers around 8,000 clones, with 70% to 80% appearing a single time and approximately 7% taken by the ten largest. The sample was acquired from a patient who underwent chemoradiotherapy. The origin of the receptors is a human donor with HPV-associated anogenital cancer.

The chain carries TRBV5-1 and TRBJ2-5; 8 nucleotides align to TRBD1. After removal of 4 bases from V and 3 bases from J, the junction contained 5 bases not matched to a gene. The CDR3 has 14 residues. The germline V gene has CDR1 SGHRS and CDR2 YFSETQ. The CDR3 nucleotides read TGCGCCAGCAGCCCAGGACAGGGAGAAGAGACCCAGTACTTC. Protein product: CASSPGQGEETQYF.

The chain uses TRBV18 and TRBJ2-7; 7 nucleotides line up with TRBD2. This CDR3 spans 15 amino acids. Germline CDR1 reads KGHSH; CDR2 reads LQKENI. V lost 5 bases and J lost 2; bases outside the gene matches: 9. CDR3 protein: CASSRFGGGTYEQYF. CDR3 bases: TGTGCCAGCTCAAGGTTTGGCGGGGGAACCTACGAGCAGTACTTC.

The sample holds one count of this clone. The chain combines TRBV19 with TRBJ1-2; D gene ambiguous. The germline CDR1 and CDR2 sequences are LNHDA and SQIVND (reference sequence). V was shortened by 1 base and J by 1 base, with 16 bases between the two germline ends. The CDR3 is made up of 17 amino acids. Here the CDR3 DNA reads TGTGCCAGTAGTATAGGAGGATCCGGGGAAATTAACTATGGCTACACCTTC. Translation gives CASSIGGSGEINYGYTF.

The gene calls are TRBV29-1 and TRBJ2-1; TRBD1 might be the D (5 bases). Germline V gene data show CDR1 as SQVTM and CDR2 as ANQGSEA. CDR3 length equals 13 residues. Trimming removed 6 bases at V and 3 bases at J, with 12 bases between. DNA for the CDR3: TGCAGCGTAGACAGATCCGGCTACAATGAGCAGTTCTTC. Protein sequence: CSVDRSGYNEQFF.

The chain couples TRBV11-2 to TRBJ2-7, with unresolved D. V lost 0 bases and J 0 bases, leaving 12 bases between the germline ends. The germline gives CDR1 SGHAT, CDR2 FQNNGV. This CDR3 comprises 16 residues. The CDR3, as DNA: TGTGCCAGCAGCTTAGATCTTGACTCCCGCTCCTACGAGCAGTACTTC. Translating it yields CASSLDLDSRSYEQYF.